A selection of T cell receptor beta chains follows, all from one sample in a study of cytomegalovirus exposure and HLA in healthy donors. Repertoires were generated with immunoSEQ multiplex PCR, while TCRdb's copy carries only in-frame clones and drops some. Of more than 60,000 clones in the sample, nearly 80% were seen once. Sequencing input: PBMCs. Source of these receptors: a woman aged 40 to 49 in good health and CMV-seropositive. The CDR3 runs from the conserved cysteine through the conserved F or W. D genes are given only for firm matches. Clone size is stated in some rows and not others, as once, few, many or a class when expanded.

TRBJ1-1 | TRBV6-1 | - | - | TGTGCCAGCAGTAGAGGGAGCTCGAACACTGAAGCTTTCTTT | CASSRGSSNTEAFF
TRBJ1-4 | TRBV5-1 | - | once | TGCGCCAGCAGCTTGACAGGGCGCGAAAAACTGTTTTTT | CASSLTGREKLFF
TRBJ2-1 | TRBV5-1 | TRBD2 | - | TGCGCCAGCAGCCCCGGGACTAGGGGCTACAATGAGCAGTTCTTC | CASSPGTRGYNEQFF
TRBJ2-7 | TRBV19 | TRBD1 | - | TGTGCCAGTAGTATGGGACAGGGTTTCGACGAGCAGTACTTC | CASSMGQGFDEQYF
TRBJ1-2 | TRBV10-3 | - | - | TGTGCCATCAGTGAGATGTTTGGACACCGAAACTATGGCTACACCTTC | CAISEMFGHRNYGYTF
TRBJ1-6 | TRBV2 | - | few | TGTGCCAGCAGTGAAGATGGGGGGATAGGCTCACCCCTCCACTTT | CASSEDGGIGSPLHF
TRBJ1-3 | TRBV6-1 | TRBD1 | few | TGTGCCAGCAGTGAGACAGGGGGGCCCTCTGGAAACACCATATATTTT | CASSETGGPSGNTIYF
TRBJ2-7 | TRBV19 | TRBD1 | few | TGTGCCAGTAGTACCCGGGACAGTGGCGAGCAGTACTTC | CASSTRDSGEQYF
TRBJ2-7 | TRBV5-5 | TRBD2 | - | TGTGCCAGCAGCTTGGGGGCTAGCGGCGGCTTCAAGGGATACGAGCAGTACTTC | CASSLGASGGFKGYEQYF
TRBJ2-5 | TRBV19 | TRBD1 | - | TGTGCCGCCCGGGACAGACAAGAGACCCAGTACTTC | CAARDRQETQYF
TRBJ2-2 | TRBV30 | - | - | TGTGCCTGGAGGGGGCAGCACACCGGGGAGCTGTTTTTT | CAWRGQHTGELFF
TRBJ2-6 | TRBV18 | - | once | TGTGCCAGCTCATCTTTCTCTGGGGCCAACGTCCTGACTTTC | CASSSFSGANVLTF
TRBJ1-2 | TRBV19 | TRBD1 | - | TGTGCCAGTATTGGGGCAGGGGGCATCTATGGCTACACCTTC | CASIGAGGIYGYTF
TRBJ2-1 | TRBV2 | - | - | TGTGCCAGCACCCCCGGGGCGGGGGCCCACAATGAGCAGTTCTTC | CASTPGAGAHNEQFF
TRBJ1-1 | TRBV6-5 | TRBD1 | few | TGTGCCAGCCGAATAACAGGGGAAACTGAAGCTTTCTTT | CASRITGETEAFF
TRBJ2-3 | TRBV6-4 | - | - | TGTGCCAGCAGTGACCCTAGCACAGATACGCAGTATTTT | CASSDPSTDTQYF
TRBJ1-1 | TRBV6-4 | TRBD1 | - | TGTGCCAGCAGCCAAGGGACAGGGGAAGCTTTCTTT | CASSQGTGEAFF
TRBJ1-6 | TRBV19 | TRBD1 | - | TGTGCCAGTAGTCTACCCCGGGACAGGGGTAATTCACCCCTCCACTTT | CASSLPRDRGNSPLHF